Listed below are T cell receptor beta chains from one sample, sequenced in a study of blood T cell repertoires in COVID-19. Libraries were prepared by immunoSEQ multiplex PCR; TCRdb keeps only in-frame clonotypes and omits some of them. This sample has 93,000 or so clones, with 89% found just once. The sequencing sample was made of peripheral blood. The receptors here all came from a woman aged 60-75 years with acute or convalescent COVID-19. Both conserved end residues are part of each CDR3. D genes are given only for firm matches. Size values are once, few and many counts, or a class for expanded clones, and some rows have none.

cdr3_nt cdr3_aa clone_size j_call v_call d_call
TGTGCCAGTGACCCTGGGGCGGTGAACACTGAAGCTTTCTTT CASDPGAVNTEAFF - TRBJ1-1 TRBV19 -
TGTGCTAGCAGCTTAGGGGGACAGCTGAATGAAAAACTGTTTTTT CASSLGGQLNEKLFF - TRBJ1-4 TRBV7-7 TRBD1
TGCAGCGCCGGTGGGGGGGCAAGATGGGAGGAGCAGTACTTC CSAGGGARWEEQYF - TRBJ2-7 TRBV29-1 -
TGTGCCAGTAGTCAGCGTGGGACTAGCGGGAGGAGGGAGCAGTACTTC CASSQRGTSGRREQYF - TRBJ2-7 TRBV19 TRBD2
TGCAGTGCTCCCGGCTATGGCTACACCTTC CSAPGYGYTF once TRBJ1-2 TRBV20-1 -
TGTGCCTGGGGGACAGGGGTCCCCTACGAGCAGTACTTC CAWGTGVPYEQYF - TRBJ2-7 TRBV30 TRBD1
TGCGCCAGCAGCTTGTTTAGTGCGGGAAGCTCCTACAATGAGCAGTTCTTC CASSLFSAGSSYNEQFF - TRBJ2-1 TRBV5-1 -
TGTGCCAGCAGCCAAGGTGTCGGATTGGGGAGAGATACGCAGTATTTT CASSQGVGLGRDTQYF - TRBJ2-3 TRBV3-1/TRBV3-2 -
TGTGCCACCAGTTCTGACGGGACTAATCAGCCCCAGCATTTT CATSSDGTNQPQHF - TRBJ1-5 TRBV24-1 -
TGCAGCGTTGAGCCCCCAGGGAGGGTGAATGAGCAGTTCTTC CSVEPPGRVNEQFF - TRBJ2-1 TRBV29-1 TRBD2
TGTGCCAGCAGCTTGCGGGAGGGGGGGGAGACCCAGTACTTC CASSLREGGETQYF - TRBJ2-5 TRBV7-2 TRBD2
TGTGCCAGCAGCTTAGACGCTTGGGTACGGGTGCCAACTGAGCAGTTCTTC CASSLDAWVRVPTEQFF - TRBJ2-1 TRBV11-2 -
TGTGCCAGCAGCGCCGGGGGGACTGAGAGGCAGCCCCAGCATTTT CASSAGGTERQPQHF - TRBJ1-5 TRBV9 -
TGTGCCAGCAGTCTCCTCAATGAGCAGTTCTTC CASSLLNEQFF - TRBJ2-1 TRBV12-3/TRBV12-4 -
TGCGCCAGCAGCCCGCCAGCGACCGTCGGGCAGTTCTTC CASSPPATVGQFF - TRBJ2-1 TRBV5-1 -
TGTGCCTGGAGTGTAATACTCTCTGGAAACACCATATATTTT CAWSVILSGNTIYF - TRBJ1-3 TRBV30 -
TGTGCCATCAGGCCCGGGACTAGCGGGGCCGGGAAAAAAAATGAGCAGTTCTTC CAIRPGTSGAGKKNEQFF once TRBJ2-1 TRBV10-3 TRBD2
TGCGCCAGCAGCCAAGTAGGCAGACTTGGTGAAGCTTTCTTT CASSQVGRLGEAFF - TRBJ1-1 TRBV4-1 -
TGTGCCACCACTAGCGCTTTACGCACAGATACGCAGTATTTT CATTSALRTDTQYF - TRBJ2-3 TRBV5-4 TRBD2
TGTGCCAGCACGAACAGGGTAATACCCCTCCACTTT CASTNRVIPLHF - TRBJ1-6 TRBV2 -
TGTGCCAGCAGTGAACGTCCGGGACTAGCGGGACATGAGCAGTTCTTC CASSERPGLAGHEQFF - TRBJ2-1 TRBV6-1 TRBD2
TGTGCCAGTACCTCCGGGACACTTAGCTCTGGGGCCAACGTCCTGACTTTC CASTSGTLSSGANVLTF - TRBJ2-6 TRBV19 -
TGTGCCAGCAGCTGGGGCGGTGGGAATTCGGAGACCCAGTACTTC CASSWGGGNSETQYF - TRBJ2-5 TRBV5-8 -
TGTGCCGGAAAAGGGGGCGCGGACCGAAACTATGGCTACACCTTC CAGKGGADRNYGYTF few TRBJ1-2 TRBV28 TRBD1
TGTGCCAGCAGTGAGATAAACTATGGCTACACCTTC CASSEINYGYTF few TRBJ1-2 TRBV28 -
TGTGCCAGCAGCCTTCACCTAGCGACCGAGCAGTTCTTC CASSLHLATEQFF once TRBJ2-1 TRBV5-4 -
TGCGCCAGCAGCGAGCAGGGTATAGGGGAGACCCAGTACTTC CASSEQGIGETQYF - TRBJ2-5 TRBV5-1 -
TGCGCCAGCAGCCAAGATGTACGGGAAAAACTGTTTTTT CASSQDVREKLFF - TRBJ1-4 TRBV4-1 -
TGTGCCAGCAGCTTGGTCCCAGGTGACTATGGCTACACCTTC CASSLVPGDYGYTF once TRBJ1-2 TRBV5-6 -